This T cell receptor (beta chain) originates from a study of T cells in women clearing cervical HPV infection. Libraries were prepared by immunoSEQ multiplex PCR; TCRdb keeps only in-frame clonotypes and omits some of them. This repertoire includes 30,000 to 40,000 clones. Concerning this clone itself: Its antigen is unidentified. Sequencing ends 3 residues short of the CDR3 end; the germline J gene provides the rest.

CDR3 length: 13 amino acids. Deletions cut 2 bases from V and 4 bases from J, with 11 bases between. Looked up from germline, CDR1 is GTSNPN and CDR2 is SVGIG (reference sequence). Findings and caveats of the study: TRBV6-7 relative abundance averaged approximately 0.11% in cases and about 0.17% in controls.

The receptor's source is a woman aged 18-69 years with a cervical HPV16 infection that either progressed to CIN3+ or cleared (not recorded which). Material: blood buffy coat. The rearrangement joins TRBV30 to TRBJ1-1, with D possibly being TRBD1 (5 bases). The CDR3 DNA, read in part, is TGTGCCTGGAGTATTTCAGGGATCACTGAA. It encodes CAWSISGITE. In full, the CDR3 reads CAWSISGITEAFF.